Each of the 4 T cell receptor beta chains below was sequenced from the same sample in a study of T cells in localized non-small cell lung cancer. Clones were read by immunoSEQ multiplex PCR, and TCRdb kept only the in-frame ones, dropping some. The sample includes 100,000 or so clones, roughly 93% of them seen just once. Material: PBMCs, obtained before any cancer treatment. Receptor source: a woman aged 35 to 75 with stage II squamous cell lung carcinoma.

The chain employs TRBV10-3 and TRBJ1-2; D may be TRBD1 (5 bases). Germline V CDR1 and CDR2: ENHRY, SYGVKD. V was trimmed by 6 bases and J by 8 bases, leaving 19 bases between them. This CDR3 comprises 14 residues. The CDR3, as DNA: TGTGCCATCAGCTATCTACAGGTGCGAGAGGGCTACACCTTC. It yields the protein CAISYLQVREGYTF.

This sequence joins TRBV19 and TRBJ2-1; D possibly uses TRBD1 or TRBD2 (6 bases each). V was pared by 4 bases and J by 10 bases, with 14 bases between. The CDR3 has 13 residues. From germline, CDR1 is LNHDA and CDR2 SQIVND (reference sequence). CDR3 sequence reads: CASSKGDFGEQFF. For the CDR3, the DNA is TGTGCCAGTAGTAAGGGGGACTTCGGAGAGCAGTTCTTC.

The genes are TRBV5-6 and TRBJ1-5, with D uncertain. From germline, CDR1 is SGHDT and CDR2 YYEEEE. The CDR3 has 14 amino acids. The V and J ends lost 3 bases and 0 bases respectively, with 7 bases between them. The CDR3 coding sequence is TGTGCCAGCAGCTCGCGCTATAGCAATCAGCCCCAGCATTTT. Its protein product is CASSSRYSNQPQHF. Using reference TRBV5-6 and TRBJ1-5 for the parts outside the CDR3, the full variable domain is DAGVTQSPTHLIKTRGQQVTLRCSPKSGHDTVSWYQQALGQGPQFIFQYYEEEERQRGNFPDRFSGHQFPNYSSELNVNALLLGDSALYLCASSSRYSNQPQHFGDGTRLSIL.

V gene TRBV5-1 combines with J gene TRBJ1-2, with D unclear. This CDR3 contains 13 residues. Between the trimmed V and J ends, which lost 0 bases and 4 bases, there was a span of 7 bases. Germline loops: CDR1 SGHRS, CDR2 YFSETQ. The CDR3 here is CASSLGQFYGYTF. CDR3 coding DNA: TGCGCCAGCAGCTTGGGGCAGTTCTATGGCTACACCTTC.